The 29 T cell receptor beta chains given below trace back to one sample, sequenced in a study of blood T cell repertoires in COVID-19. Libraries were prepared by immunoSEQ multiplex PCR; TCRdb keeps only in-frame clonotypes and omits some of them. The data show about 280,000 clones, 85% seen once. The sample taken for sequencing was peripheral blood. These receptors all stem from a human donor in a cohort sampled during active COVID-19.

The rearrangement joins TRBV5-5 to TRBJ2-7; TRBD1 agrees at 7 bases. The germline gives CDR1 SGHKS, CDR2 YYEKEE (reference sequence). Trimming took 4 bases from V and 2 from J; bases not matched to a gene: 15. This CDR3 is built from 17 residues. The CDR3 DNA sequence: TGTGCCAGCAGCCTAGAGGGGGCTACCATAATTACCTACGAGCAGTACTTC. Amino acids: CASSLEGATIITYEQYF. Variable domain in full (rest from reference TRBV5-5 and TRBJ2-7): DAGVTQSPTHLIKTRGQQVTLRCSPISGHKSVSWYQQVLGQGPQFIFQYYEKEERGRGNFPDRFSARQFPNYSSELNVNALLLGDSALYLCASSLEGATIITYEQYFGPGTRLTVT.

The gene calls are TRBV9 and TRBJ2-5, with a weak D call TRBD2 (6 bases). The germline gives CDR1 SGDLS, CDR2 YYNGEE. The V and J ends lost 8 bases and 1 base respectively, with 15 bases between them. The CDR3 spans 14 residues. This CDR3 reads CASSLGGVQETQYF. Here the CDR3 DNA reads TGTGCCAGTTCCCTGGGCGGGGTCCAAGAGACCCAGTACTTC. Full variable domain (remainder filled in from reference TRBV9 and TRBJ2-5): DSGVTQTPKHLITATGQRVTLRCSPRSGDLSVYWYQQSLDQGLQFLIQYYNGEERAKGNILERFSAQQFPDLHSELNLSSLELGDSALYFCASSLGGVQETQYFGPGTRLLVL.

The chain combines TRBV19 with TRBJ1-5, with a tentative D call TRBD1 (5 bases). From germline, CDR1 is LNHDA and CDR2 SQIVND (reference sequence). V lost 0 bases to trimming and J lost 6 bases, with 21 bases between them. The CDR3 runs 18 residues. This chain's CDR3 is CASSIEGNRRTSGQPQHF. CDR3 DNA: TGTGCCAGTAGTATAGAGGGGAACAGGAGGACTAGCGGTCAGCCCCAGCATTTT. Full variable domain (rest looked up from reference TRBV19 and TRBJ1-5): DGGITQSPKYLFRKEGQNVTLSCEQNLNHDAMYWYRQDPGQGLRLIYYSQIVNDFQKGDIAEGYSVSREKKESFPLTVTSAQKNPTAFYLCASSIEGNRRTSGQPQHFGDGTRLSIL.

The genes are TRBV3-1 (or the pseudogene TRBV3-2) and TRBJ1-4; D unclear. V was shortened by 2 bases and J by 0 bases, with 7 bases between the two germline ends. The CDR3 runs 15 residues. The V gene's germline CDR1 is LGHDT and CDR2 YNNKEL (reference sequence). The CDR3 loop is CASSQQAATNEKLFF. The CDR3 DNA follows: TGTGCCAGCAGCCAACAGGCTGCAACTAATGAAAAACTGTTTTTT.

This rearrangement joins TRBV5-1 to TRBJ2-5, with TRBD2 matching 8 bases. CDR1 is SGHRS and CDR2 is YFSETQ in the germline V gene. The CDR3 spans 15 residues. With 5 bases clipped from V and 2 bases from J, the junction kept 8 bases outside the gene matches. The CDR3 protein is CASSTSGRVQETQYF. The CDR3 DNA is TGCGCCAGCAGTACTAGCGGAAGGGTACAAGAGACCCAGTACTTC.

The V call is TRBV11-2, the J call TRBJ2-7; 14 bases line up with TRBD2. This CDR3 spans 16 amino acids. The V gene end was trimmed by 5 bases and the J gene end by 4 bases; junction bases not matched to a gene: 7. In germline, CDR1 is SGHAT, CDR2 FQNNGV. CDR3 loop: CASSPSRTSGGYEQYF. In nucleotides, the CDR3 is TGTGCCAGCAGCCCTTCTCGGACTAGCGGGGGGTACGAGCAGTACTTC. Full variable domain (missing parts from reference TRBV11-2 and TRBJ2-7): EAGVAQSPRYKIIEKRQSVAFWCNPISGHATLYWYQQILGQGPKLLIQFQNNGVVDDSQLPKDRFSAERLKGVDSTLKIQPAKLEDSAVYLCASSPSRTSGGYEQYFGPGTRLTVT.

This rearrangement joins TRBV5-4 to TRBJ2-2; D unclear. Germline CDR1 is SGHNT and CDR2 is YYREEE (reference sequence). The CDR3 runs 13 residues. Trimming pared 4 bases from V and 1 base from J, leaving 5 bases between. This CDR3 reads CASSPQNTGELFF. The CDR3 region has the DNA TGTGCCAGCAGCCCACAGAACACCGGGGAGCTGTTTTTT.

The chain is built from TRBV6-5 and TRBJ2-2; tentatively, D is TRBD2 (6 bases). The length of the CDR3 is 14 residues. CDR1 MNHEY and CDR2 SVGAGI come from the germline V gene. Trimming took 6 bases from V and 3 from J, leaving 11 bases between them. CDR3 residues: CASRVERDTGELFF. The CDR3 region has the DNA TGTGCCAGCAGGGTCGAGCGGGACACCGGGGAGCTGTTTTTT.

The chain uses TRBV10-3 and TRBJ2-6, with a possible D match to TRBD2 (5 bases). Germline V CDR1 and CDR2: ENHRY, SYGVKD. Trimming stripped 10 bases from V and 1 base from J, with 11 bases between. This CDR3 has 14 residues. The CDR3 sequence: CATRTPSGANVLTF. In nucleotides, the CDR3 is TGTGCCACCCGGACTCCTTCTGGGGCCAACGTCCTGACTTTC.

The chain is built from TRBV5-1 and TRBJ2-7; 8 bases are shared with TRBD2. This CDR3 has 14 amino acids. The germline gives CDR1 SGHRS, CDR2 YFSETQ. V lost 4 bases to trimming and J lost 5 bases; unmatched junction nucleotides: 8. CDR3 nucleotide sequence: TGCGCCAGCAGCACTGGGACTAGTGTAAACGAGCAGTACTTC. Translation: CASSTGTSVNEQYF.

V and J are TRBV18 and TRBJ2-5, with 7 bases lining up with TRBD1. The trim removed 4 bases at V and 4 bases at J, leaving 9 bases unmatched. The CDR3 has 15 amino acids. Germline CDR1 and CDR2: KGHSH and LQKENI. The CDR3 nucleotides are TGTGCCAGCTCACTATCGCTGACAGGGACAGAGACCCAGTACTTC. It yields the protein CASSLSLTGTETQYF.

In DNA, the CDR3 is TGCGCCAGCAGCTTGGCCAGGGGGCACACTGAAGCTTTCTTT. As protein: CASSLARGHTEAFF. The V call is TRBV5-1, the J call TRBJ1-1, with 8 bases identical to TRBD1. The CDR3 extends over 14 amino acids. Germline-derived CDR1 and CDR2 are SGHRS and YFSETQ. V lost 0 bases to trimming and J lost 3 bases; unmatched junction nucleotides: 1.

The chain couples TRBV7-2 to TRBJ1-1, with D tentatively TRBD1 (5 bases). The CDR3 contains 13 residues. CDR1 is SGHTA and CDR2 is FQGNSA in the germline V gene. Trimming removed 8 bases at V and 0 bases at J, with 10 bases between. The CDR3 nucleotides read TGTGCCAGCTTACAGGACATGAACACTGAAGCTTTCTTT. Translation: CASLQDMNTEAFF.

The chain links TRBV5-1 to TRBJ2-3, with TRBD1 identical over 7 bases. Germline CDR1 is SGHRS and CDR2 is YFSETQ. This CDR3 is built from 15 residues. J was trimmed by 0 bases and V by 4 bases; bases with no gene match: 5. In DNA form, the CDR3 reads TGCGCCAGCAGCAAGGGACAGACTAGCACAGATACGCAGTATTTT. Residues: CASSKGQTSTDTQYF.

This chain joins TRBV6-2 or TRBV6-3 and TRBJ1-4, with 7 bases identical to TRBD1. After removal of 2 bases from V and 0 bases from J, the junction contained 6 bases not matched to a gene. This CDR3 contains 17 residues. CDR1 MNHEY and CDR2 SVGEGT come from the germline V gene. CDR3 in amino acids: CASSYGWGQPTNEKLFF. Here the CDR3 DNA reads TGTGCCAGCAGTTACGGTTGGGGACAGCCAACTAATGAAAAACTGTTTTTT.

The CDR3 here is CASSTQAVLNTEAFF. CDR3 DNA: TGTGCCAGCAGCACCCAGGCAGTGCTTAACACTGAAGCTTTCTTT. V gene TRBV7-2 combines with J gene TRBJ1-1; D remains ambiguous. Germline loops: CDR1 SGHTA, CDR2 FQGNSA. The CDR3 is made up of 15 amino acids. Deletions cut 5 bases from V and 2 bases from J, with 15 bases between.

There are many counts of this clone. The CDR3: CASRAEDLNTGELFF. The CDR3 bases are TGTGCCAGCAGAGCGGAAGACTTAAACACCGGGGAGCTGTTTTTT. The chain uses TRBV28 and TRBJ2-2, with D maybe TRBD2 (5 bases). The CDR3 runs 15 residues. Germline-derived CDR1 and CDR2 are MDHEN and SYDVKM. The V gene lost 6 bases and the J gene lost 2 bases, with 13 bases spanning the gap.

V gene TRBV7-9 combines with J gene TRBJ2-7, with a tentative D call TRBD2 (6 bases). CDR1 and CDR2 from the germline V gene are SEHNR and FQNEAQ (reference sequence). The CDR3 extends over 13 amino acids. V was pared by 5 bases and J by 7 bases, with 15 bases between. The CDR3 loop is CASSRGLSGEQYF. In DNA, the CDR3 is TGTGCCAGCAGCCGGGGACTTTCGGGGGAGCAGTACTTC.

The V and J genes are TRBV3-1 (or the pseudogene TRBV3-2) and TRBJ2-7; 8 bases line up with TRBD1. The CDR3 contains 14 residues. V lost 4 bases to trimming and J lost 6 bases; unmatched junction nucleotides: 8. The germline V gene has CDR1 LGHDT and CDR2 YNNKEL (reference sequence). CDR3 sequence: CASSLRQGLGEQYF. CDR3 DNA sequence: TGTGCCAGCAGCCTCAGACAGGGGTTGGGCGAGCAGTACTTC.

The chain has TRBV10-3 and TRBJ2-1; 13 nucleotides line up with TRBD2. Germline V gene lookup returns CDR1 ENHRY and CDR2 SYGVKD. V gave up 8 bases and J gave up 5 bases; unmatched junction bases: 15. The CDR3 spans 18 residues. Written as DNA, the CDR3 is TGTGCCATCGCCCGGAGACTAGCGGGAGGCCTTGGGAACAATGAGCAGTTCTTC. It is translated as CAIARRLAGGLGNNEQFF.

The rearrangement links TRBV3-1 (or the pseudogene TRBV3-2) to TRBJ1-1; D is uncertain. Germline V gives CDR1 LGHDT, CDR2 YNNKEL (reference sequence). V lost 3 bases, J lost 6 bases, and 8 bases lay in between. The CDR3 is 12 residues long. The DNA for the CDR3 is TGTGCCAGCAGCCAGAACGGGGCTGAAGCTTTCTTT. Its translation: CASSQNGAEAFF.

The chain employs TRBV24-1 and TRBJ2-1; D might be TRBD2 (6 bases). This CDR3 region has 13 residues. V was pared by 2 bases and J by 7 bases, with 8 bases between. CDR1 is KGHDR, CDR2 SFDVKD, per germline. CDR3 residues: CATSDSGRNEQFF. In nucleotides, the CDR3 is TGTGCCACCAGTGATTCGGGGAGGAATGAGCAGTTCTTC.

On this clone: One end of the junction fails to match germline, which may point to a read error. This chain connects TRBV2 to TRBJ1-5, with D maybe TRBD1 (5 bases). From germline, CDR1 is SNHLY and CDR2 FYNNEI. The CDR3 spans 18 residues. CDR3 region: CASTRGVLGGNGNQSQHF. The CDR3 DNA reads as TGTGCCAGCACCCGAGGGGTCTTGGGGGGAAACGGCAATCAGTCCCAGCATTTT.

V is TRBV5-1 and J is TRBJ2-1; 7 nucleotides align to TRBD1. This CDR3 has 12 amino acids. Germline V CDR1 and CDR2: SGHRS, YFSETQ. The J segment lost 10 bases and the V segment lost 9 bases, leaving 10 bases of the junction unmatched. CDR3 residues: CATRQGGGEQFF. CDR3 DNA sequence: TGCGCCACCCGACAGGGTGGCGGCGAGCAGTTCTTC.

The chain joins TRBV5-6 to TRBJ2-7; 8 nucleotides match TRBD1. The CDR3 covers 16 residues. With 1 base clipped from V and 3 bases from J, the junction kept 9 bases outside the gene matches. CDR1 SGHDT and CDR2 YYEEEE come from the germline V gene. CDR3 sequence reads: CASSLWTGRYLYEQYF. The CDR3 nucleotides read TGTGCCAGCAGCTTGTGGACAGGGAGATATCTCTACGAGCAGTACTTC.

V is TRBV7-3 and J is TRBJ2-7; a possible D gene is TRBD1 (6 bases). Germline V gene sequence: CDR1 SGHTA, CDR2 FQGTGA. V gave up 2 bases and J gave up 6 bases, with 14 bases separating them. This CDR3 contains 14 residues. CDR3 sequence reads: CASSLGTNSREQYF. The CDR3 DNA is TGTGCCAGCAGCTTAGGGACAAATTCACGCGAGCAGTACTTC.

V is TRBV18 and J is TRBJ2-2; D call uncertain. The germline V gene encodes CDR1 KGHSH and CDR2 LQKENI. The ends were cut back, 5 bases at V and 3 bases at J, with 10 bases in the middle. This CDR3 is 14 amino acids long. CDR3 sequence (DNA): TGTGCCAGCTCATCTGACGGAGACACCGGGGAGCTGTTTTTT. It yields the protein CASSSDGDTGELFF.

V is TRBV6-6 and J is TRBJ1-5, with 11 bases that match TRBD1. Germline V lookup: CDR1 MNHNY, CDR2 SVGAGI (reference sequence). The trim removed 6 bases at V and 4 bases at J, leaving 8 bases unmatched. The CDR3 covers 16 residues. This CDR3 reads CASSRNRDRGNQPQHF. DNA of the CDR3: TGTGCCAGCAGCCGTAACCGGGACAGGGGGAATCAGCCCCAGCATTTT.

V is TRBV11-2 and J is TRBJ2-3; 7 nucleotides match TRBD2. V dropped 5 bases and J dropped 2; count of bases not matched to a gene: 1. Germline loops: CDR1 SGHAT, CDR2 FQNNGV. The CDR3 sequence is 13 residues long. CDR3 region: CASSRDYTDTQYF. CDR3 in DNA: TGTGCCAGCAGCAGGGACTACACAGATACGCAGTATTTT.